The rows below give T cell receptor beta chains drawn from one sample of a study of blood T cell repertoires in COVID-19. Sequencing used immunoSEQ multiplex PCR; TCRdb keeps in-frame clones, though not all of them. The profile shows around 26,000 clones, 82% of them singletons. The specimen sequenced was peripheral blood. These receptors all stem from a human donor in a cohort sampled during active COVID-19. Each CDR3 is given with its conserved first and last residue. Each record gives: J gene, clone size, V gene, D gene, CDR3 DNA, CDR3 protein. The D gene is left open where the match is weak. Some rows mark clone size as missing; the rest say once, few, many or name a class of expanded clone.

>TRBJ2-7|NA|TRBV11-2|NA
TGTGCCAGCAGCTTAGTCGCCGTAAGGAGGTCCTACGAGCAGTACTTC
CASSLVAVRRSYEQYF
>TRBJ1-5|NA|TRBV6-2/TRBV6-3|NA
TGTGCCAGCAGTTACTCGATCGGGTCGGGTCAGCCCCAGCATTTT
CASSYSIGSGQPQHF
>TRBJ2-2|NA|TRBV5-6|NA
TGTGCCAGCAAAAAAGGCGGGACTTTGAACGGGGAGCTGTTTTTT
CASKKGGTLNGELFF
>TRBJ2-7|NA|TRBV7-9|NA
TGTGCCAGCAGCTCCCCGCCGAGTACAGACTACGAGCAGTACTTC
CASSSPPSTDYEQYF
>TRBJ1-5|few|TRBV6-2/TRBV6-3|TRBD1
TGTGCCAGCAGTGGGACAGGGGGAAGGAATCAGCCCCAGCATTTT
CASSGTGGRNQPQHF
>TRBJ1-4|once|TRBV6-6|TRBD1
TGTGCCAGCAGGAGGGGACAGGGAAGTGAAAAACTGTTTTTT
CASRRGQGSEKLFF
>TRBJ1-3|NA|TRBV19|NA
TGTGCCAGTAGCCCCCTCCGCAAGGGGGCTGGAAACACCATATATTTT
CASSPLRKGAGNTIYF
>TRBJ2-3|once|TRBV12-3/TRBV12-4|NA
TGTGCCAGCAGTCCTGGAGCGGCAGATACGCAGTATTTT
CASSPGAADTQYF
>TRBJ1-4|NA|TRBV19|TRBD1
TGTGCCAGTAGCTCGACAGGGGAGAATGAAAAACTGTTTTTT
CASSSTGENEKLFF
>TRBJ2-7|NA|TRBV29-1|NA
TGCAGCGTTTCGGACACGGGCTACGAGCAGTACTTC
CSVSDTGYEQYF
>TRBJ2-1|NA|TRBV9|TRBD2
TGTGCCAGCAGCGTAGCTGGCGCGGGAGGGCCACAGGAGCAGTTCTTC
CASSVAGAGGPQEQFF
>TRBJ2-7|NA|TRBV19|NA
TGTGCCAGTAGTATCGCACTAAGCGCCTACGAGCAGTACTTC
CASSIALSAYEQYF
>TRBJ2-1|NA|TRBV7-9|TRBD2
TGTGCCAGCAGCCCCCCGGGAGGGACCCCGTACAATGAGCAGTTCTTC
CASSPPGGTPYNEQFF
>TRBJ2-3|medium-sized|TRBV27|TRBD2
TGTGCCAGCGGGACTAGCGGGAGTTGGACAGATACGCAGTATTTT
CASGTSGSWTDTQYF
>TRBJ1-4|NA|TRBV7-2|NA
TGTGCCAGCAGCAGGAGACCGGCAACTAATGAAAAACTGTTTTTT
CASSRRPATNEKLFF
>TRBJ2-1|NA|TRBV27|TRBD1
TGTGCCAGCAGGGGGACAGCTGCCTACAATGAGCAGTTCTTC
CASRGTAAYNEQFF